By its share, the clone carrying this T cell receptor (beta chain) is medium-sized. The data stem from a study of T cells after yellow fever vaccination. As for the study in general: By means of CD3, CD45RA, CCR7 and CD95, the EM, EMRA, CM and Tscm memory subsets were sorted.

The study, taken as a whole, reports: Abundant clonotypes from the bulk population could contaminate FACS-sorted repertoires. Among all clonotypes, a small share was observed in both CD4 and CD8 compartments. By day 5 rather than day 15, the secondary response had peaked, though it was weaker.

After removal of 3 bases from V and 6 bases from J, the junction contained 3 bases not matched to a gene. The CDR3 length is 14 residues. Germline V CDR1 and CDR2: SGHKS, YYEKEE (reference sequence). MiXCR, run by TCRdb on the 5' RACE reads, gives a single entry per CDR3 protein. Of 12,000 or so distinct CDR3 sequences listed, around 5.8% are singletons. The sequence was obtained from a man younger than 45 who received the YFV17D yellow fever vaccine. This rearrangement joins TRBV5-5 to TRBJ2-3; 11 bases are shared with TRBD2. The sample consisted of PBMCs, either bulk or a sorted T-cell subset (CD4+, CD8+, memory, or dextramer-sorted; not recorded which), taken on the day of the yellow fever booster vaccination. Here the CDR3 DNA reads TGTGCCAGCAGCTCCAGGACTAGCGGGGATACGCAGTATTTT. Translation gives CASSSRTSGDTQYF.